The rows below give T cell receptor beta chains drawn from one sample of a study of cytotoxic CD8 clonotypes in ibrutinib-treated CLL. The protocol was immunoSEQ multiplex PCR, while the TCRdb copy is restricted to in-frame clones and leaves out a portion. The data hold more than 25,000 clones, with more than 60% observed a single time. The sequenced sample was PBMCs, obtained after 24 months of ibrutinib treatment. All receptors come from a human donor with chronic lymphocytic leukemia. The CDR3 runs from the conserved cysteine through the conserved F or W. A D gene is named only where the DNA matches it firmly. Only some rows state a clone size, as once, few, many or a class for expanded clones.

j_call d_call v_call clone_size cdr3_aa cdr3_nt
TRBJ1-2 . TRBV11-2 . CASSPDPSYGYTF TGTGCCAGCTCACCAGACCCCTCATATGGCTACACCTTC
TRBJ2-7 . TRBV5-4 few CASSLGLTGPYEQYF TGTGCCAGCAGCTTGGGACTAACGGGGCCCTACGAGCAGTACTTC
TRBJ2-3 . TRBV30 few CAWSDLGGASTDTQYF TGTGCCTGGAGCGACCTAGGCGGGGCCTCCACAGATACGCAGTATTTT
TRBJ2-2 . TRBV5-6 . CASSLARQGRRTGELFF TGTGCCAGCAGCTTGGCGAGGCAGGGGCGTCGGACCGGGGAGCTGTTTTTT
TRBJ2-5 TRBD2 TRBV28 . CASSVGGAQETQYF TGTGCCAGCAGTGTCGGGGGGGCACAAGAGACCCAGTACTTC
TRBJ1-1 TRBD1 TRBV2 . CASSESFGRGRTEAFF TGTGCCAGCAGTGAAAGTTTTGGCAGGGGGAGGACTGAAGCTTTCTTT
TRBJ1-2 . TRBV4-1 . CASSQGEGFNYGYTF TGCGCCAGCAGCCAAGGAGAAGGGTTTAACTATGGCTACACCTTC
TRBJ1-2 TRBD1 TRBV5-4 . CASSATGVRLDYGYTF TGTGCCAGCAGCGCGACAGGGGTCCGTTTGGACTATGGCTACACCTTC
TRBJ2-2 . TRBV11-3 . CASSLGPTGELFF TGTGCCAGCAGCCTGGGCCCCACCGGGGAGCTGTTTTTT
TRBJ2-3 . TRBV4-1 once CASSQARDKPTDTQYF TGCGCCAGCAGCCAAGCGAGGGACAAACCCACAGATACGCAGTATTTT
TRBJ2-3 TRBD1 TRBV11-2 . CASSLDIGRGFADTQYF TGTGCCAGCAGCTTAGATATCGGCAGGGGGTTTGCAGATACGCAGTATTTT
TRBJ1-3 . TRBV25-1 few CASSAFTGSGNTIYF TGTGCCAGCAGTGCCTTTACCGGCTCTGGAAACACCATATATTTT
TRBJ2-5 . TRBV14 . CASSQATGETQYF TGTGCCAGCAGCCAAGCCACAGGAGAGACCCAGTACTTC
TRBJ1-3 . TRBV9 . CASSPRGAPGNTIYF TGTGCCAGCAGCCCGAGGGGGGCCCCTGGAAACACCATATATTTT
TRBJ2-7 TRBD1 TRBV19 . CASSIRGQIYEQYF TGTGCCAGTAGTATAAGGGGGCAAATCTACGAGCAGTACTTC
TRBJ2-7 TRBD2 TRBV4-2 . CASSQGLAGRAGEQYF TGTGCCAGCAGCCAAGGGCTAGCGGGGCGGGCAGGGGAGCAGTACTTC
TRBJ2-1 TRBD1 TRBV7-2 . CASSQQAGQGRNEQFF TGTGCCAGCAGCCAGCAGGCCGGACAGGGGAGGAATGAGCAGTTCTTC
TRBJ2-6 TRBD1 TRBV9 . CASSVGTGVVGANVLTF TGTGCCAGCAGCGTCGGGACAGGGGTCGTCGGGGCCAACGTCCTGACTTTC
TRBJ2-3 . TRBV2 . CASSEALRRDTQYF TGTGCCAGCAGTGAAGCGCTTCGTCGAGATACGCAGTATTTT
TRBJ2-4 . TRBV7-9 once CASSLGQALAKNIQYF TGTGCCAGCAGCTTAGGTCAAGCCCTAGCCAAAAACATTCAGTACTTC
TRBJ1-1 . TRBV28 few CASCLGYEAFF TGTGCCAGCTGCCTAGGCTATGAAGCTTTCTTT
TRBJ2-1 . TRBV5-6 . CASSLAGGRGLSSYNEQFF TGTGCCAGCAGCTTGGCAGGTGGTCGGGGGCTGAGCTCCTACAATGAGCAGTTCTTC
TRBJ2-7 TRBD1 TRBV13 . CASSLFGGRGLYEQYF TGTGCCAGCAGCTTATTCGGGGGCAGGGGGCTCTACGAGCAGTACTTC
TRBJ1-5 . TRBV28 . CASAGGIRPQHF TGTGCCAGCGCCGGGGGCATTCGGCCCCAGCATTTT
TRBJ2-1 . TRBV29-1 few CSVARGGAGQGQFF TGCAGCGTCGCCAGGGGGGGAGCAGGGCAGGGGCAGTTCTTC
TRBJ1-1 . TRBV6-6 . CASTHGSGKAFF TGTGCCAGCACCCACGGGAGCGGGAAAGCTTTCTTT
TRBJ2-1 TRBD1 TRBV4-3 . CASSQEAGTGGVYEQFF TGCGCCAGCAGCCAAGAAGCCGGGACAGGGGGCGTCTATGAGCAGTTCTTC
TRBJ2-3 . TRBV18 . CASSPRGDTQYF TGTGCCAGCTCACCACGGGGAGATACGCAGTATTTT
TRBJ2-7 . TRBV19 . CASSTRQANYEQYF TGTGCCAGTAGTACCCGACAGGCCAACTACGAGCAGTACTTC